This T cell receptor (beta chain) is drawn from a study of shared clonotypes between healthy human individuals. Study-level findings and limits: Non-shared clonotypes displayed generation probabilities falling below those of clonotypes present in all four donors. Represented diversity (both genetic and exposure-history) was limited by the small number of donors.

This CDR3 has 15 amino acids. V was shortened by 4 bases and J by 7 bases, with 14 bases between the two germline ends. Germline CDR1 reads MNHNS; CDR2 reads SASEGT. Concerning this clone: Antigen unknown.

Using immunoSEQ multiplex PCR, the repertoire was profiled, and TCRdb retains in-frame clones only, with some absent. The sample includes approximately 340,000 clones, approximately 79% of them seen just once. The sequenced sample was memory CD4+ T cells sorted from blood. Subset here: CD45RA-negative fraction. The TCR comes from a man under 40 in good health. This sequence joins TRBV6-1 and TRBJ1-6; tentatively, D is TRBD1 (6 bases). Here the CDR3 reads CASSARGVINSPLHF. Written as DNA, the CDR3 is TGTGCCAGCAGTGCCAGGGGCGTGATAAATTCACCCCTCCACTTT.